This T cell receptor (beta chain) stems from a study of blood T cell repertoires in COVID-19. Whole-study context: Donors in the United States, Italy and Spain gave samples during acute or convalescent COVID-19. PBMCs, B-cell-depleted T cells, or T cells provided the cDNA or gDNA that made up the material.

V trimming: 4 bases; J trimming: 2 bases; junction bases outside the gene matches: 5. From germline, CDR1 is SGHNT and CDR2 YYREEE (reference sequence). The CDR3 is 16 residues long. Source study methods: From reference gene primer amplification, estimates of nucleated cell counts were derived. Measured with immunoSEQ multiplex PCR; TCRdb has only the in-frame clones, and not every one. D and trimming come from the DNA, and the V and J calls and clone size come from that table. This table has approximately 670,000 clones, around 89% appearing once. The chain joins TRBV5-4 to TRBJ2-3; 12 bases align to TRBD2. This sequence was found in a young woman with acute or convalescent COVID-19. Sequencing was done on a sample of peripheral blood. The CDR3 coding sequence is TGTGCCAGCAGCCGGAGACTAGCGGGGGCCACAGATACGCAGTATTTT. Translation: CASSRRLAGATDTQYF. Full variable domain (outside the CDR3, taken from reference TRBV5-4 and TRBJ2-3): ETGVTQSPTHLIKTRGQQVTLRCSSQSGHNTVSWYQQALGQGPQFIFQYYREEENGRGNFPPRFSGLQFPNYSSELNVNALELDDSALYLCASSRRLAGATDTQYFGPGTRLTVL.